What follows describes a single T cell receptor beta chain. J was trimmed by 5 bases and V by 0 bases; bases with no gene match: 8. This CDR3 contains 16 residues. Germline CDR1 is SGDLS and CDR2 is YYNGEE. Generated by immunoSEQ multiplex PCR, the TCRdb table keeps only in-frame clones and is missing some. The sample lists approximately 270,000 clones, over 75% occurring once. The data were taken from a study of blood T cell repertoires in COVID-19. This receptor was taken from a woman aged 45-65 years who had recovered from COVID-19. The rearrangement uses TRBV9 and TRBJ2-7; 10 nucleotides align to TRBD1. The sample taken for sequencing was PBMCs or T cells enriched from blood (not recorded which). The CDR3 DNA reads TGTGCCAGCAGCGTAGTACCCGGGACAGGGGTAGACGAGCAGTACTTC. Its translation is CASSVVPGTGVDEQYF.